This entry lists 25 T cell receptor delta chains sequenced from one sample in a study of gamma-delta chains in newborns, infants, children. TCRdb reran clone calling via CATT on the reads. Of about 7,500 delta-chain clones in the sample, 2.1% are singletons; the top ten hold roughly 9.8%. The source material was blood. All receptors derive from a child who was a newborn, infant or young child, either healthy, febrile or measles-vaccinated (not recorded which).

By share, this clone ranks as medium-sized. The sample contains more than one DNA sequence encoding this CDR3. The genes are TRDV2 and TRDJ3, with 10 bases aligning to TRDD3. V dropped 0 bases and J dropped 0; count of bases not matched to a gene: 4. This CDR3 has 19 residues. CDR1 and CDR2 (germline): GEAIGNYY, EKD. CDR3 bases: TGTGCCTGTGACACCGGGGGATACGCTAGCTCCTGGGACACCCGACAGATGTTTTTC. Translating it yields CACDTGGYASSWDTRQMFF.

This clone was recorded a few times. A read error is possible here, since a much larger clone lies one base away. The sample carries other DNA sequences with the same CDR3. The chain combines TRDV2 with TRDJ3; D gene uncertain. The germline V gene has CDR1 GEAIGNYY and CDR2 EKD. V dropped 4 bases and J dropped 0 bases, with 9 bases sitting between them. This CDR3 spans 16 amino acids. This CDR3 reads CACDGLSSWDTRQMFF. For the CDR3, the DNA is TGTGCCTGTGATGGTCTCAGCTCCTGGGACACCCGACAGATGTTTTTC.

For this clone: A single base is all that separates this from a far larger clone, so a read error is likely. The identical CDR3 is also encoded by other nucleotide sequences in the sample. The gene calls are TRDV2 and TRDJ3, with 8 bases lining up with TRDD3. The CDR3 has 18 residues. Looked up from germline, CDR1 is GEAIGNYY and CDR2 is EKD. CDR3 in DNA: TGTGCCTGTGACACCGTACTGGGGGGCTCCTGGGACACCCGGCAGATGTTTTTC. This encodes CACDTVLGGSWDTRQMFF.

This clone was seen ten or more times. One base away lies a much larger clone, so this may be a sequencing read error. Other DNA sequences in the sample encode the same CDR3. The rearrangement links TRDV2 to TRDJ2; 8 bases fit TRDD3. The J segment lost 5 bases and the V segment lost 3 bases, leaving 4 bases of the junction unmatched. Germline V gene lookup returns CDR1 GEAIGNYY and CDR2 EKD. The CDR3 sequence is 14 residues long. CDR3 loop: CACDLLGATAQLFF. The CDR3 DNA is TGTGCCTGTGACCTACTGGGGGCTACAGCACAACTCTTCTTT.

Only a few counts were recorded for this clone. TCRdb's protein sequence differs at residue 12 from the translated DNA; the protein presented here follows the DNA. Here the CDR3 DNA reads TGTGCTCTTGGGGAAGGCCCCTTCCTCCTGGGAGGTAAACTCATCTTT. Protein sequence: CALGEGPFLLGGKLIF. V gene TRDV1 combines with J gene TRDJ1; TRDD2 matches at 7 bases. This CDR3 comprises 16 residues. Germline CDR1 TSWWSYY, CDR2 QGS. The J segment lost 7 bases and the V segment lost 2 bases, leaving 13 bases of the junction unmatched.

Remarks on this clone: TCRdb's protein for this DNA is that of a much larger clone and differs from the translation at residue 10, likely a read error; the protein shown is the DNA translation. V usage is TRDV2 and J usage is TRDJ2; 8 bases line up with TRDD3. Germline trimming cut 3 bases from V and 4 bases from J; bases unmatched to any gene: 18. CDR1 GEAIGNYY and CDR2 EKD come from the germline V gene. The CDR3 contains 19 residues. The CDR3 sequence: CACDSYWGPGSLPTAQLFF. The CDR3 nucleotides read TGTGCCTGTGACTCATACTGGGGGCCTGGCTCCCTCCCGACAGCACAACTCTTCTTT.

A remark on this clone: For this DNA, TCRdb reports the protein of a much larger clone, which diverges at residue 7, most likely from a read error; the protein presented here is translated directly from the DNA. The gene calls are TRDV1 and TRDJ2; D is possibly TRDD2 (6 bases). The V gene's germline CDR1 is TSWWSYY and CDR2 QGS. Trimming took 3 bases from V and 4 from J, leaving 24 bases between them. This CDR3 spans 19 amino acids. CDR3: CALGDSGLPWVWATAQLFF. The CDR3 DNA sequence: TGTGCTCTTGGGGACTCGGGCCTTCCGTGGGTATGGGCGACAGCACAACTCTTCTTT.

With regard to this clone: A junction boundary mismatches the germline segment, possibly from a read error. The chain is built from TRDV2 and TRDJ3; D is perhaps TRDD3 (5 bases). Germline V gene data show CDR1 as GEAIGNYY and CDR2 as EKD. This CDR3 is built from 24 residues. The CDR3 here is CACDTGGLLVDSWPSSWYTRQMFF. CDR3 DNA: TGTGCCTGTGACACCGGGGGCTTACTGGTGGATTCGTGGCCGAGCTCCTGGTACACCCGACAGATGTTTTTC.

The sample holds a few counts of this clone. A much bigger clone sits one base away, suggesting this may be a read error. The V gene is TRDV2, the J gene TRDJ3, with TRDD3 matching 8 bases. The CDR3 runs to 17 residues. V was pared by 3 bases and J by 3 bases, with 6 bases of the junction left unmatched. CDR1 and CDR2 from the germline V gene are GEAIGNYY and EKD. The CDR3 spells CACDPLGVRWDTRQMFF. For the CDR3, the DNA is TGTGCCTGTGACCCACTGGGGGTTCGCTGGGACACCCGACAGATGTTTTTC.

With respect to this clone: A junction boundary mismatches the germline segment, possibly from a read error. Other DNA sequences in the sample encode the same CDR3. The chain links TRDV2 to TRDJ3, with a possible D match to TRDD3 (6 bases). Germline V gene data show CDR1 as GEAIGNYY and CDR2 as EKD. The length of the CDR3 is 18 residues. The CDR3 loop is CACDTWGLSSWDTRQMFF. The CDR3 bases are TGTGCCTGTGACACCTGGGGATTGAGCTCCTGGGACACCCGACAAATGTTTTTC.

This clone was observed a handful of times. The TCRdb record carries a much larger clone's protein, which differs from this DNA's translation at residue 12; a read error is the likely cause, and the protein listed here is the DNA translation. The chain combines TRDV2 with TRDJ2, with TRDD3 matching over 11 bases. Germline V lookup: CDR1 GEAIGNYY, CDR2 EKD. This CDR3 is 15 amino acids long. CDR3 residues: CAEGGGYVLTAHLFF. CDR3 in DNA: TGTGCCGAAGGTGGGGGATACGTCTTGACAGCACACCTCTTCTTT.

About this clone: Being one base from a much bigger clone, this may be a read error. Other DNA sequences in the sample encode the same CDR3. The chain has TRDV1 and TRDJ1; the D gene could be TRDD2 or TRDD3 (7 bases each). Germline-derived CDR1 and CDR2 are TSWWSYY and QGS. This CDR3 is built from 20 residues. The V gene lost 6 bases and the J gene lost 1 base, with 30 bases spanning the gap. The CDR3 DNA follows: TGTGCTCTTGGAGAATATCGTTCCTACGTGGGGGACGCGGGCACCGATAAACTCATCTTT. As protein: CALGEYRSYVGDAGTDKLIF.

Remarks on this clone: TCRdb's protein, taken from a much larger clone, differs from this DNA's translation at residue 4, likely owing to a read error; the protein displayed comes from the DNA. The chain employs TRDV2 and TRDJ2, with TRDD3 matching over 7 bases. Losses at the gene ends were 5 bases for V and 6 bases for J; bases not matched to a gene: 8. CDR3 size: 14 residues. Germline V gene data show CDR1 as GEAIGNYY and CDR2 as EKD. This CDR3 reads CACGAWGEAAQLFF. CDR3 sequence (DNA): TGTGCCTGTGGCGCCTGGGGGGAGGCAGCACAACTCTTCTTT.

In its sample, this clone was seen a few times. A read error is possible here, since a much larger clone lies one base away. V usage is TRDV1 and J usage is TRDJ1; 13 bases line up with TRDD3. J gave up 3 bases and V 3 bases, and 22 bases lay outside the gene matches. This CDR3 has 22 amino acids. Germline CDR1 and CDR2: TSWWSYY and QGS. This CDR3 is CALGETFLRLRTGGYGADKLIF. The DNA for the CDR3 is TGTGCTCTTGGGGAGACGTTCCTACGTCTTCGTACTGGGGGATACGGAGCCGATAAACTCATCTTT.

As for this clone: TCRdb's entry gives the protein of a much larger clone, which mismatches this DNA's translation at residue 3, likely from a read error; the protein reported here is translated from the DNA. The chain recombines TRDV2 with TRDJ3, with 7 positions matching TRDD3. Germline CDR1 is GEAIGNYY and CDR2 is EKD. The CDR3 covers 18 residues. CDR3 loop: CARDTAGYGAWDTRQMFF. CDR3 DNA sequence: TGTGCCCGTGACACCGCCGGATACGGCGCCTGGGACACCCGACAGATGTTTTTC.

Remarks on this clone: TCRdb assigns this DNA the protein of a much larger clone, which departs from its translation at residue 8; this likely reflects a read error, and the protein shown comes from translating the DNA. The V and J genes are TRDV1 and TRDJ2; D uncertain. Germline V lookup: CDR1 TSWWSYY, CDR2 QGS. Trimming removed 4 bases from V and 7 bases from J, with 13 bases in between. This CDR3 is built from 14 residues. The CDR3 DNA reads TGTGCTCTTGGGGGACTAGAACGGCAAGCACAACTCTTCTTT. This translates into CALGGLERQAQLFF.

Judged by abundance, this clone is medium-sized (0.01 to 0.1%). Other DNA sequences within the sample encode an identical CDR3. The DNA of the CDR3 is TGTGCCTGTGACGCAGCTCGGGGATACGGGTCCTGGGACACCCGACAGATGTTTTTC. Translation: CACDAARGYGSWDTRQMFF. The chain has TRDV2 and TRDJ3; 9 positions match TRDD3. V shed 3 bases and J 1 base; nucleotides not matched to a gene: 9. Germline assignment: CDR1 GEAIGNYY and CDR2 EKD. The CDR3 is 19 residues long.

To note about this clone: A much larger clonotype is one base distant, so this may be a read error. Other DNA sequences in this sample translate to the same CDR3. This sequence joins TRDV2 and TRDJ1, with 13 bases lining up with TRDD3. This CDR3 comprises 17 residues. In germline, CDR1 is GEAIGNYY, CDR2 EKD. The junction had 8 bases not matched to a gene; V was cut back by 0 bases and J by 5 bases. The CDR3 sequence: CACDTLLGDTRGDKLIF. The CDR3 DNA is TGTGCCTGTGACACCCTACTGGGGGATACGCGGGGTGATAAACTCATCTTT.

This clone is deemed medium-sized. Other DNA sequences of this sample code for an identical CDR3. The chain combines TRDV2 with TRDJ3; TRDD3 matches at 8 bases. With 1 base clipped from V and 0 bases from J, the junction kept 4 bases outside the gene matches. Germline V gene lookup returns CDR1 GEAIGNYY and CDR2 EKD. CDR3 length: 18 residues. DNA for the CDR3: TGTGCCTGTGACACGGGCTGGGGGAGCTCCTGGGACACCCGACAGATGTTTTTC. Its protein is CACDTGWGSSWDTRQMFF.

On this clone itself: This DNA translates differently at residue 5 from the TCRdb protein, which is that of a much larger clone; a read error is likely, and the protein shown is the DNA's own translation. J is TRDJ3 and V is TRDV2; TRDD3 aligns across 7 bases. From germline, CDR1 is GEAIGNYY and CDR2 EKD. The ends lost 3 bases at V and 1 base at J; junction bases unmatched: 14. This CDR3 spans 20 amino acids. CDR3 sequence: CACDSPLSGGPSWDTRQMFF. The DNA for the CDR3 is TGTGCCTGTGACTCCCCCTTGTCTGGGGGCCCGTCCTGGGACACCCGACAGATGTTTTTC.

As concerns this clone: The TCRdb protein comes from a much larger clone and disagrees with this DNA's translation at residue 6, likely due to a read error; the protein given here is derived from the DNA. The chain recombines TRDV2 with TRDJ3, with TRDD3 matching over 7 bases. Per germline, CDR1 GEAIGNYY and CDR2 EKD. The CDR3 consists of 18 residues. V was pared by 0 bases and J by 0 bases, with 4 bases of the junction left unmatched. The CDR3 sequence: CACDTGGMSSWDTRQMFF. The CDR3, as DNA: TGTGCCTGTGACACCGGGGGGATGAGCTCCTGGGACACCCGACAGATGTTTTTC.

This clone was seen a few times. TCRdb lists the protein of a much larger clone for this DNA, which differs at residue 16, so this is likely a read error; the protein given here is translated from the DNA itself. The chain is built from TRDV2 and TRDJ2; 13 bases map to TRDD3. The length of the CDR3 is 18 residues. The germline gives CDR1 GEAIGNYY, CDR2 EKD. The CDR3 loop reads CACDPLLGDTLMTAQPFF. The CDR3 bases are TGTGCCTGTGACCCCTTACTGGGGGATACGCTAATGACAGCACAACCCTTCTTT.

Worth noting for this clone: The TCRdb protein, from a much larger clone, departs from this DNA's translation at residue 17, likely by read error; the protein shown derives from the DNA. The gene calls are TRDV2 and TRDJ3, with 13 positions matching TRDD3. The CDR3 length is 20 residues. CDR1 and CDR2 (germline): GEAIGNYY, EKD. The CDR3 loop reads CACDTYWGIRSSWDTRPMFF. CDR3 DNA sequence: TGTGCCTGTGACACCTACTGGGGGATACGCAGCTCCTGGGACACCCGACCGATGTTTTTC.

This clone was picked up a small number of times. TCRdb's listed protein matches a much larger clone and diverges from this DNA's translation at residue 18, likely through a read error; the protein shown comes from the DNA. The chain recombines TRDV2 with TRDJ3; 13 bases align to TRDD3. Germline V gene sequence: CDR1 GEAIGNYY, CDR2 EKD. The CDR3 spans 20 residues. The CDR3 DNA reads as TGTGCCTGTGACACCTACTGGGGGATACGCAGCTCCTGGGACACCCGACAGACGTTTTTC. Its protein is CACDTYWGIRSSWDTRQTFF.

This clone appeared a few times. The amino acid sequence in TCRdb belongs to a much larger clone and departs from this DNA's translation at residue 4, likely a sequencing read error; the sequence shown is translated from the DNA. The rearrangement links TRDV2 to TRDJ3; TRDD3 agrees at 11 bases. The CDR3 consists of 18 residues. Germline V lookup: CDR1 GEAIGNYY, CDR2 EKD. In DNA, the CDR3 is TGTGCCTGTAACATACTGGGGGATAGCTCCTGGGACACCCGCCAGATGTTTTTC. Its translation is CACNILGDSSWDTRQMFF.